These 23 T cell receptor beta chains were sequenced from one sample in a study of CD8 T cells in Susac syndrome. Random hexamers primed reverse transcription of about 0.45 to 1 ug RNA. TCRdb recomputed calls from the immunoSEQ multiplex PCR reads with MiXCR, one row per CDR3 protein. The table records around 150,000 distinct CDR3 sequences, about 93% of them present only once. The sample comprised CD4+ T cells from PBMCs. Receptors were obtained from a human donor in good health.

The chain combines TRBV19 with TRBJ2-1, with 9 bases matching TRBD1. The germline V gene encodes CDR1 LNHDA and CDR2 SQIVND (reference sequence). The CDR3 length is 13 residues. V lost 3 bases, J lost 13 bases, and 7 bases stayed unmatched. CDR3 DNA sequence: TGTGCCAGTAGTATCCCGGGACAGGGCAGACAGTTCTTC. Its protein is CASSIPGQGRQFF.

This chain uses TRBV19 with TRBJ2-2; D uncertain. Germline-derived CDR1 and CDR2 are LNHDA and SQIVND (reference sequence). The CDR3 is 13 residues long. V was clipped by 1 base and J by 7 bases, with 7 bases between them. CDR3 nucleotide sequence: TGTGCCAGTAGTATAGTCCCTTTCGGGGAGCTGTTTTTT. Its protein product is CASSIVPFGELFF. The variable domain in full, completed from reference TRBV19 and TRBJ2-2, reads DGGITQSPKYLFRKEGQNVTLSCEQNLNHDAMYWYRQDPGQGLRLIYYSQIVNDFQKGDIAEGYSVSREKKESFPLTVTSAQKNPTAFYLCASSIVPFGELFFGEGSRLTVL.

The chain is built from TRBV5-4 and TRBJ2-7; tentative D call: TRBD2 (5 bases). The CDR3 is made up of 13 amino acids. Germline V CDR1 and CDR2: SGHNT, YYREEE (reference sequence). Trimming left V 2 bases short and J 0 bases short, with 6 bases between. In DNA, the CDR3 is TGTGCCAGCAGCTTTGGACTCTCCTACGAGCAGTACTTC. It encodes CASSFGLSYEQYF.

The V call is TRBV3-1, the J call TRBJ2-3, with TRBD2 as a possible D gene (5 bases). The germline V gene has CDR1 LGHDT and CDR2 YNNKEL (reference sequence). There are 14 residues in the CDR3. Trimming cost V 4 bases and J 7 bases, with 15 bases left between them. CDR3 region: CASSPREFPNTQYF. CDR3 bases: TGTGCCAGCAGCCCTAGGGAGTTCCCGAATACGCAGTATTTT.

As DNA, the CDR3 is TGTGCCAGCAGCTTGGGGTCAGGGTTCTATGGTGAAGCTTTCTTT. This sequence encodes CASSLGSGFYGEAFF. V gene TRBV7-2 combines with J gene TRBJ1-1; tentative D call: TRBD1 (5 bases). CDR1 SGHTA and CDR2 FQGNSA come from the germline V gene. The length of the CDR3 is 15 residues. V lost 3 bases and J lost 7, with 18 bases in between.

This clonotype was seen a single time. This chain links TRBV20-1 with TRBJ1-5, with D maybe TRBD1 (6 bases). The CDR3 covers 13 residues. V lost 6 bases and J lost 5, with 14 bases in between. Looked up from germline, CDR1 is DFQATT and CDR2 is SNEGSKA (reference sequence). The CDR3 spells CSARGGDHQPQHF. The CDR3 bases are TGCAGTGCAAGGGGGGGGGATCATCAGCCCCAGCATTTT.

The V call is TRBV14, the J call TRBJ2-1; 15 nucleotides match TRBD2. The length of the CDR3 is 17 residues. The germline V gene has CDR1 SGHDN and CDR2 FVKESK. Trimming cost V 4 bases and J 5 bases; bases outside gene matches: 6. CDR3 nucleotides: TGTGCCAGCAGCCGGACCCGGACTAGCGGGGGGGACAATGAGCAGTTCTTC. Translating it yields CASSRTRTSGGDNEQFF. Filled out from reference TRBV14 and TRBJ2-1, the complete variable domain reads EAGVTQFPSHSVIEKGQTVTLRCDPISGHDNLYWYRRVMGKEIKFLLHFVKESKQDESGMPNNRFLAERTGGTYSTLKVQPAELEDSGVYFCASSRTRTSGGDNEQFFGPGTRLTVL.

The chain joins TRBV29-1 to TRBJ1-1; tentative D call: TRBD1 (5 bases). The CDR3 contains 13 residues. Germline V lookup: CDR1 SQVTM, CDR2 ANQGSEA. Trimming pared 5 bases from V and 1 base from J, leaving 11 bases between. This CDR3 reads CSVPGLPNTEAFF. The CDR3 nucleotides read TGCAGCGTTCCGGGACTCCCGAACACTGAAGCTTTCTTT.

The chain carries TRBV6-1 and TRBJ1-2, with D hard to call. The germline CDR1 and CDR2 sequences are MNHNS and SASEGT. V was shortened by 2 bases and J by 8 bases, with 3 bases between the two germline ends. This CDR3 is 10 amino acids long. CDR3 in DNA: TGTGCCAGCAGTGAATGGGGCTACACCTTC. Translation: CASSEWGYTF.

The chain employs TRBV9 and TRBJ2-7; D is unclear. The CDR3 has 14 amino acids. Germline V gene lookup returns CDR1 SGDLS and CDR2 YYNGEE. The V end was cut by 0 bases, the J end by 1 base, with 8 bases between. CDR3 sequence (DNA): TGTGCCAGCAGCGTAGAGGCCAGTTCCTACGAGCAGTACTTC. It encodes CASSVEASSYEQYF.

The gene calls are TRBV15 and TRBJ1-5; possibly TRBD1 for D (5 bases). The germline V gene encodes CDR1 LNHNV and CDR2 YYDKDF (reference sequence). CDR3 length: 14 amino acids. The ends were cut back, 1 base at V and 10 bases at J, with 14 bases in the middle. For the CDR3, the DNA is TGTGCCACCAGCAGAGGTGGGGGGGGTGGCCCCCAGCATTTT. It encodes CATSRGGGGGPQHF. Using reference TRBV15 and TRBJ1-5 for the parts outside the CDR3, the full variable domain is DAMVIQNPRYQVTQFGKPVTLSCSQTLNHNVMYWYQQKSSQAPKLLFHYYDKDFNNEADTPDNFQSRRPNTSFCFLDIRSPGLGDTAMYLCATSRGGGGGPQHFGDGTRLSIL.

This chain joins TRBV29-1 and TRBJ2-2; no clear D. Germline CDR1 and CDR2: SQVTM and ANQGSEA. V lost 8 bases, J lost 8 bases, and 12 bases lay in between. This CDR3 region has 11 residues. CDR3 in amino acids: CSTVRKGELFF. The CDR3, as DNA: TGCAGCACGGTACGAAAAGGGGAGCTGTTTTTT.

J is TRBJ1-1 and V is TRBV4-1; D uncertain. There are 17 residues in the CDR3. The ends were cut back, 1 base at V and 1 base at J, with 16 bases in the middle. Germline values: CDR1 MGHRA, CDR2 YSYEKL. CDR3 DNA sequence: TGCGCCAGCAGCCAAGGGCGGGCCTATACAGCGAACACTGAAGCTTTCTTT. Protein: CASSQGRAYTANTEAFF.

The chain employs TRBV12-3 or TRBV12-4 and TRBJ2-1; D possibly uses TRBD1 or TRBD2 (5 bases each). V was cut by 7 bases and J by 9 bases, with 25 bases left in between. The CDR3 sequence is 16 residues long. The CDR3 loop is CASTFGKMGPRGEQFF. The CDR3 DNA sequence: TGTGCCAGCACTTTTGGGAAAATGGGACCCCGGGGTGAGCAGTTCTTC.

The CDR3 is CASSLEAAYNEQFF. Here the CDR3 DNA reads TGCGCCAGCAGCTTGGAGGCAGCGTACAATGAGCAGTTCTTC. The J gene is TRBJ2-1, the V gene TRBV5-1; D unclear. The CDR3 has 14 amino acids. The V gene's germline CDR1 is SGHRS and CDR2 YFSETQ. The V end was cut by 0 bases, the J end by 4 bases, with 8 bases between.

The chain recombines TRBV12-3 or TRBV12-4 with TRBJ1-1; D is unclear. Trimming shortened V by 2 bases and J by 8 bases, and 12 bases separated the two germline ends. This CDR3 spans 13 amino acids. The CDR3 sequence is CASSLTQSVEAFF. CDR3 bases: TGTGCCAGCAGTTTAACGCAATCGGTAGAAGCTTTCTTT.

This CDR3 reads CSARRGFTEAFF. CDR3 in DNA: TGCAGTGCCAGGCGAGGGTTCACTGAAGCTTTCTTT. This chain uses TRBV20-1 with TRBJ1-1; D ambiguous. With 6 bases removed from V and 4 bases from J, the gap between germline ends came to 12 bases. In germline, CDR1 is DFQATT, CDR2 SNEGSKA (reference sequence). The CDR3 runs 12 residues.

The chain recombines TRBV6-1 with TRBJ2-6, with D unresolved. The germline gives CDR1 MNHNS, CDR2 SASEGT. CDR3 length equals 16 residues. V was cut by 2 bases and J by 0 bases, with 8 bases left in between. The CDR3 region is CASSERISSGANVLTF. The CDR3 DNA reads TGTGCCAGCAGTGAACGTATTAGCTCTGGGGCCAACGTCCTGACTTTC.

V gene TRBV6-2 or TRBV6-3 combines with J gene TRBJ2-3; D gene ambiguous. The CDR3 spans 13 residues. V dropped 5 bases and J dropped 2 bases, with 8 bases sitting between them. Germline V gene lookup returns CDR1 MNHEY and CDR2 SVGEGT. The chain's CDR3 is CASSGVTTDTQYF. The CDR3 coding sequence is TGTGCCAGCAGTGGCGTCACCACAGATACGCAGTATTTT.

The rearrangement uses TRBV7-2 and TRBJ2-5, with D perhaps TRBD2 (6 bases). This CDR3 has 14 residues. V was clipped by 5 bases and J by 6 bases, with 16 bases between them. Germline values: CDR1 SGHTA, CDR2 FQGNSA. CDR3 loop: CASSVRLAMQTQYF. The CDR3 DNA sequence: TGTGCCAGCAGCGTCAGGCTAGCGATGCAGACCCAGTACTTC.

This chain uses TRBV29-1 with TRBJ1-2; 9 bases align to TRBD1. The germline V gene encodes CDR1 SQVTM and CDR2 ANQGSEA. The ends lost 7 bases at V and 7 bases at J; junction bases unmatched: 7. The CDR3 is 12 amino acids. CDR3 in amino acids: CSAVTGGTGYTF. Here the CDR3 DNA reads TGCAGCGCCGTGACAGGGGGGACTGGCTACACCTTC.

This rearrangement joins TRBV12-3 or TRBV12-4 to TRBJ2-3; D ambiguous. This CDR3 contains 13 residues. V was pared by 3 bases and J by 2 bases, with 6 bases between. The CDR3 DNA reads TGTGCCAGCAGTTTGGACCTCACAGATACGCAGTATTTT. This codes for CASSLDLTDTQYF.

The chain's CDR3 is CASSFEGSRLQYF. The CDR3 bases are TGTGCCAGCAGTTTTGAGGGGAGCAGGTTGCAGTATTTT. This chain joins TRBV12-3 or TRBV12-4 and TRBJ2-3; tentatively, D is TRBD1 or TRBD2 (5 bases each). Trimming cost V 3 bases and J 11 bases, with 15 bases left between them. The CDR3 consists of 13 residues.